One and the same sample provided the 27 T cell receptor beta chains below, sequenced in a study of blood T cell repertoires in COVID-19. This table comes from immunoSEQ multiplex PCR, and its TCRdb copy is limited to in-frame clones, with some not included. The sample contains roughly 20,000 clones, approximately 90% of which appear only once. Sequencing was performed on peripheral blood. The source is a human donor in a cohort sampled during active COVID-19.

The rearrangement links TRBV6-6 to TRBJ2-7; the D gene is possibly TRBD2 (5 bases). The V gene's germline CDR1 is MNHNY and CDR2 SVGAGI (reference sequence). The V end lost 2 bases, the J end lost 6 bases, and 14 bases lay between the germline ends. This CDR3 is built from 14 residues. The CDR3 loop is CASSYPERASEQYF. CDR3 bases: TGTGCCAGCAGTTACCCTGAGAGGGCGAGCGAGCAGTACTTC.

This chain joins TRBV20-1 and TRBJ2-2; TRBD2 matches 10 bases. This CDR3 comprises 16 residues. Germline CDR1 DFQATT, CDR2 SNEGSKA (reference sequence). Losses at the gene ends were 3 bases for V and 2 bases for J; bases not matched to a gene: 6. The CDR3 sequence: CSASDGLAVNTGELFF. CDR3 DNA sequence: TGCAGTGCTAGTGACGGACTAGCGGTTAACACCGGGGAGCTGTTTTTT.

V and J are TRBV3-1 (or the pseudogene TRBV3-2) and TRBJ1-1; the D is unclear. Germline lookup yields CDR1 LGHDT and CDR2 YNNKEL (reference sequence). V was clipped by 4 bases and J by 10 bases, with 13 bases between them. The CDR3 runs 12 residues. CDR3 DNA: TGTGCCAGCAGCCCATCGGGGTCGGGAGCTTTCTTT. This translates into CASSPSGSGAFF.

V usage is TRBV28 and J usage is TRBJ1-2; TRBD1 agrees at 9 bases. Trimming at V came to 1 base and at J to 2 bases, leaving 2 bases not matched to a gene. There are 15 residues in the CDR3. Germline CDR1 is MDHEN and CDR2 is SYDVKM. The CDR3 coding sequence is TGTGCCAGCAGTTTATACAGGGGGCTAAACTATGGCTACACCTTC. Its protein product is CASSLYRGLNYGYTF.

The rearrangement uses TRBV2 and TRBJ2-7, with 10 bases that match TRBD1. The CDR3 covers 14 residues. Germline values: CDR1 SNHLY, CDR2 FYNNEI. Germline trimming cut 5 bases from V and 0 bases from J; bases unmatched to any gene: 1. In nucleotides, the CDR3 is TGTGCCAGCAGTAGGGACAGGGGCTCCTACGAGCAGTACTTC. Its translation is CASSRDRGSYEQYF.

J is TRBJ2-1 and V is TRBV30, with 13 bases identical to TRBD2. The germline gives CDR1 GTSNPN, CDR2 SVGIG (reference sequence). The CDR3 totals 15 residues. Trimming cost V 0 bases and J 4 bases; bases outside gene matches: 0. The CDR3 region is CAWSVLAGGYNEQFF. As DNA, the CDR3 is TGTGCCTGGAGTGTACTAGCGGGAGGGTACAATGAGCAGTTCTTC.

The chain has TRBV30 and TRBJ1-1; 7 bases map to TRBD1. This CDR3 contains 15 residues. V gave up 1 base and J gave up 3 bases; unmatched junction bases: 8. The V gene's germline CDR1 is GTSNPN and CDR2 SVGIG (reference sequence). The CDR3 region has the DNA TGTGCCTGGAGTGGCAGGGGGAGAAGGGACACTGAAGCTTTCTTT. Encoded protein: CAWSGRGRRDTEAFF.

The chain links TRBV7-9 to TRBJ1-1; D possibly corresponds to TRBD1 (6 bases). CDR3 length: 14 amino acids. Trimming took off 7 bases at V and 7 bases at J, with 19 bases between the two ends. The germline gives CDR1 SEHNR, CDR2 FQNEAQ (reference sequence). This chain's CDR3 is CASTFEGGRVEAFF. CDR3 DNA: TGTGCCAGCACCTTTGAAGGGGGACGGGTTGAAGCTTTCTTT.

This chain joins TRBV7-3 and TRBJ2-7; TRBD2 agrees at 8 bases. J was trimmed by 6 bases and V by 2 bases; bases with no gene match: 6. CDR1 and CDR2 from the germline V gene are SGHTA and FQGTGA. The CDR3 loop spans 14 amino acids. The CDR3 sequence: CASSLYPGGGEQYF. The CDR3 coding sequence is TGTGCCAGCAGCTTATACCCGGGAGGGGGCGAGCAGTACTTC.

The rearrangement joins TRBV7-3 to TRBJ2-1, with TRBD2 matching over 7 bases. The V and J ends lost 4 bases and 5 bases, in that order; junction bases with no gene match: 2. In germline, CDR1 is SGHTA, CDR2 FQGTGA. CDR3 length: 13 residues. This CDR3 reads CASSSGTNNEQFF. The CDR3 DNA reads TGTGCCAGCAGCTCGGGGACTAACAATGAGCAGTTCTTC.

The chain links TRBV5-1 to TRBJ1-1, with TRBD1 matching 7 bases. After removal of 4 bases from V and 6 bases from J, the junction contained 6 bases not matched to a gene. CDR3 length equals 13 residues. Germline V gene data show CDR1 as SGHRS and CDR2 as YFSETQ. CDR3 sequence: CASSTDRPAEAFF. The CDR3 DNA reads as TGCGCCAGCAGCACGGACAGGCCCGCTGAAGCTTTCTTT.

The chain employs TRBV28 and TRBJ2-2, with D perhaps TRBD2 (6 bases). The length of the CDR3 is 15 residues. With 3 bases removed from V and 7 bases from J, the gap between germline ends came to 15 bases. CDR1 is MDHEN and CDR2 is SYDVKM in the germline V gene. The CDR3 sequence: CASSFILAAVGELFF. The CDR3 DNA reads TGTGCCAGCAGTTTCATATTAGCGGCGGTCGGGGAGCTGTTTTTT.

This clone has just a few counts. The CDR3: CASSQDPGSGNSPLHF. For the CDR3, the DNA is TGTGCCAGCAGCCAAGATCCGGGTTCAGGGAATTCACCCCTCCACTTT. This chain connects TRBV4-2 to TRBJ1-6; tentative D call: TRBD1 (5 bases). The CDR3 runs 16 residues. Trimming stripped 0 bases from V and 7 bases from J, with 13 bases between. Germline CDR1 is LGHNA and CDR2 is YNFKEQ.

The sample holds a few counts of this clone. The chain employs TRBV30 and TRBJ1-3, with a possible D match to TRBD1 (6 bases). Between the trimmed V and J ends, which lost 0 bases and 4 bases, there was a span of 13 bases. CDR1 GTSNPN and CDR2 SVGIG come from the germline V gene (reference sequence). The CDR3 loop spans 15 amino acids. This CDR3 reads CAWSVLGQPGNTIYF. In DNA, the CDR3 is TGTGCCTGGAGTGTACTTGGACAGCCAGGAAACACCATATATTTT.

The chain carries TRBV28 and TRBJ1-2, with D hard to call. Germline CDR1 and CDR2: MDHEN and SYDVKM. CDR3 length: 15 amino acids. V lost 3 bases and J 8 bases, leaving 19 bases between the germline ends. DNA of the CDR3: TGTGCCAGCAGTTTCCGAACCAACCTAGGCCGGGGCTACACCTTC. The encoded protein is CASSFRTNLGRGYTF.

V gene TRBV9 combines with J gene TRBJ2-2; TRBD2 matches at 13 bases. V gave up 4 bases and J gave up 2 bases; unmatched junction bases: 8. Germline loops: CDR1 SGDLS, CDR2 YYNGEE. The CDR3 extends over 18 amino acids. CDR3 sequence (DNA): TGTGCCAGCAGCCCAGGACTAGCGGGAGCCCCAAACACCGGGGAGCTGTTTTTT. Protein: CASSPGLAGAPNTGELFF.

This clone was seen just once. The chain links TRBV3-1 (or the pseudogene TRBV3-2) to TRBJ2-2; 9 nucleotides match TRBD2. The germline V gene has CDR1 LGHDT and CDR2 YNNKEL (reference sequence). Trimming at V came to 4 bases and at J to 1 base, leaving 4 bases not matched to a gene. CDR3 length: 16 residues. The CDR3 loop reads CASSPLAGRNTGELFF. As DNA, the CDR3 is TGTGCCAGCAGCCCGCTAGCGGGAAGGAACACCGGGGAGCTGTTTTTT.

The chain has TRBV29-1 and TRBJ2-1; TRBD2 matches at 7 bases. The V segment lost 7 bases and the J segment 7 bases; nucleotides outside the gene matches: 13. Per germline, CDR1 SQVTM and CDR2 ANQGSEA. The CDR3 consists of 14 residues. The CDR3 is CSAYGLVIGNEQFF. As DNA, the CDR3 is TGCAGCGCTTACGGACTAGTGATAGGAAATGAGCAGTTCTTC.

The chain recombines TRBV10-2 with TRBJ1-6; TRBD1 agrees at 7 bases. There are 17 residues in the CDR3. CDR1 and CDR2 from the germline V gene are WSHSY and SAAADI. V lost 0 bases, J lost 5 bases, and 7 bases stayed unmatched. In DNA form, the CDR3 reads TGCGCCAGCAGTGAGTCTCCCACAGGGGCTAATAATTCACCCCTCCACTTT. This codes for CASSESPTGANNSPLHF.

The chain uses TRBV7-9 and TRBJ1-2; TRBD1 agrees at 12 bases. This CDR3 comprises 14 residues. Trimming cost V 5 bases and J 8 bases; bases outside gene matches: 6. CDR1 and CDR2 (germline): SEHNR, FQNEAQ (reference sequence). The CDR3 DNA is TGTGCCAGCAGCGAGGGACAGGGGGCGGGAGGCTACACCTTC. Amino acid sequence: CASSEGQGAGGYTF.

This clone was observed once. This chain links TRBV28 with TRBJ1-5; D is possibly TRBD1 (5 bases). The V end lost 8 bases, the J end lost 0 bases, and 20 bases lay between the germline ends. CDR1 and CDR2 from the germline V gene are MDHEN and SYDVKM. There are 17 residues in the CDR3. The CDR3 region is CASEAGRPVYSNQPQHF. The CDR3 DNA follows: TGTGCCAGCGAGGCGGGGCGCCCCGTTTATAGCAATCAGCCCCAGCATTTT.

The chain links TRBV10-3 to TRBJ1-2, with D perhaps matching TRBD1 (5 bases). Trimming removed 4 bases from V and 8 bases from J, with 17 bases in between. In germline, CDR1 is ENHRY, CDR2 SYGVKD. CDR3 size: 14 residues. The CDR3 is CAISGRGDVSGYTF. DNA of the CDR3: TGTGCCATCAGTGGGCGGGGGGACGTGTCAGGCTACACCTTC.

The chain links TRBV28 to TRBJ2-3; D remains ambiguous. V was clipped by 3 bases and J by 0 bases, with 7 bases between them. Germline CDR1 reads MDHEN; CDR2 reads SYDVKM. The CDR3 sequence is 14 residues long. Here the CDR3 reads CASSLHISTDTQYF. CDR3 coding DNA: TGTGCCAGCAGTTTGCACATTAGCACAGATACGCAGTATTTT.

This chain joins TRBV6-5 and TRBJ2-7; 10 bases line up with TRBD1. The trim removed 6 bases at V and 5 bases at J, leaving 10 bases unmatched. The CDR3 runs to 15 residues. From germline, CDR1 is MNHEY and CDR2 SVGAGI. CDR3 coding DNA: TGTGCCAGCAGGATCACCGGGACAGGGGTCCACGAGCAGTACTTC. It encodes CASRITGTGVHEQYF.

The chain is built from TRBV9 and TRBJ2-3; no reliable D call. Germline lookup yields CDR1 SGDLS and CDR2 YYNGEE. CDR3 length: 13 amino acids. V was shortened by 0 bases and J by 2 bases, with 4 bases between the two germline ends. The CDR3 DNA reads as TGTGCCAGCAGCGTAGACACCACAGATACGCAGTATTTT. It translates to CASSVDTTDTQYF.

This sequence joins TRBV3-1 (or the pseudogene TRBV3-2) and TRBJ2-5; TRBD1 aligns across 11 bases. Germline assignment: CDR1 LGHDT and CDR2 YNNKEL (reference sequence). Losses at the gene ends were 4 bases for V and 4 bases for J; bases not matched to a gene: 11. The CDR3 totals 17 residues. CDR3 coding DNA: TGTGCCAGCAGCCCTGGACAGGGGGCGTTGGGGGGAGAGACCCAGTACTTC. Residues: CASSPGQGALGGETQYF.

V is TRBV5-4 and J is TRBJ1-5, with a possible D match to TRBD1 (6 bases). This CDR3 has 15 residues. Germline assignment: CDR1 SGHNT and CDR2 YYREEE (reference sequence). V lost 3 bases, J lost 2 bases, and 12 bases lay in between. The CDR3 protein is CASSSGGLGNQPQHF. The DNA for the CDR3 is TGTGCCAGCAGCTCGGGGGGCCTCGGCAATCAGCCCCAGCATTTT.